Listed below are T cell receptor beta chains from one sample, sequenced in a study of cytomegalovirus exposure and HLA in healthy donors. The table came from immunoSEQ multiplex PCR; TCRdb's copy has only in-frame clones and leaves some out. In the table there are 85,000 to 120,000 clones, about 76% of which are singletons. Sequencing was done on a sample of PBMCs. Receptors were obtained from a woman in her forties or fifties in good health and CMV-seropositive. Both conserved end residues are part of each CDR3. The D gene is left open where the match is weak. Size is omitted from some rows. Given values are once, few, many or a class for expanded clones.

>TRBV5-1|NA|NA|17|TRBJ2-2
CASSAPVSRGDTGELFF
TGCGCCAGCAGCGCTCCCGTCTCGCGGGGTGACACCGGGGAGCTGTTTTTT
>TRBV7-2|NA|NA|15|TRBJ2-1
CASSLDRGGINEQFF
TGTGCCAGCAGCTTAGATAGGGGCGGGATCAATGAGCAGTTCTTC
>TRBV29-1|NA|TRBD1|13|TRBJ2-3
CSVGTDSTDTQYF
TGCAGCGTAGGGACAGATAGCACAGATACGCAGTATTTT
>TRBV6-6|NA|NA|13|TRBJ1-3
CASSYYSGNTIYF
TGTGCCAGCAGTTACTACTCGGGAAACACCATATATTTT
>TRBV7-3|NA|TRBD1|14|TRBJ1-1
CASSLMAGGSEAFF
TGTGCCAGCAGCTTAATGGCAGGGGGCTCTGAAGCTTTCTTT
>TRBV5-1|NA|TRBD1|15|TRBJ1-3
CASSNRTGSGNTIYF
TGCGCCAGCAGCAACCGGACAGGGAGTGGAAACACCATATATTTT
>TRBV2|few|NA|13|TRBJ1-6
CASRGDIYSPLHF
TGTGCCAGCAGAGGGGACATTTATTCACCCCTCCACTTT
>TRBV6-6|few|NA|15|TRBJ1-1
CASSYEGQLNTEAFF
TGTGCCAGCAGTTACGAAGGACAGCTGAACACTGAAGCTTTCTTT
>TRBV6-1|NA|NA|13|TRBJ2-1
CASRARSPGEQFF
TGTGCCAGCAGGGCACGGTCCCCGGGTGAGCAGTTCTTC
>TRBV9|NA|NA|16|TRBJ2-2
CASSASIGANTGELFF
TGTGCCAGCAGTGCGTCCATAGGGGCGAACACCGGGGAGCTGTTTTTT
>TRBV5-8|NA|TRBD2|17|TRBJ2-2
CASSLGLAGGRTGELFF
TGTGCCAGCAGCCTCGGACTAGCGGGGGGAAGGACCGGGGAGCTGTTTTTT
>TRBV5-1|NA|TRBD1|17|TRBJ2-6
CASSKIQGGQGANVLTF
TGCGCCAGCAGCAAAATCCAAGGGGGCCAAGGGGCCAACGTCCTGACTTTC
>TRBV28|NA|TRBD1|14|TRBJ1-2
CASSFGTGNYGYTF
TGTGCCAGCAGTTTTGGGACAGGGAACTATGGCTACACCTTC
>TRBV6-6|NA|NA|13|TRBJ1-4
CATSRATNEKLFF
TGTGCCACTAGCCGGGCAACTAATGAAAAACTGTTTTTT
>TRBV6-1|NA|TRBD1|15|TRBJ2-2
CASRRQGARTGELFF
TGTGCCAGCAGGAGACAGGGGGCGCGAACCGGGGAGCTGTTTTTT
>TRBV5-1|NA|NA|13|TRBJ1-1
CASSFSGSTEAFF
TGCGCCAGCAGCTTTTCAGGGTCCACTGAAGCTTTCTTT
>TRBV4-1|NA|NA|16|TRBJ2-5
CASSQDPARGVETQYF
TGCGCCAGCAGCCAAGATCCGGCACGCGGGGTTGAGACCCAGTACTTC
>TRBV4-2|NA|NA|16|TRBJ1-1
CASSQDVGGGGTEAFF
TGTGCCAGCAGCCAAGATGTGGGGGGAGGCGGCACTGAAGCTTTCTTT
>TRBV14|NA|NA|20|TRBJ1-6
CASSFASRLTGSSYNSPLHF
TGTGCCAGCAGCTTTGCCAGTCGTCTTACAGGGAGCTCCTATAATTCACCCCTCCACTTT
>TRBV7-2|NA|TRBD1|14|TRBJ1-5
CASSLRQGWQPQHF
TGTGCCAGCAGCTTAAGACAGGGTTGGCAGCCCCAGCATTTT
>TRBV7-7|many|TRBD1|13|TRBJ2-7
CASSRDRGREQYF
TGTGCTAGCAGCCGGGACAGGGGGCGGGAGCAGTACTTC
>TRBV7-6|once|TRBD1|16|TRBJ2-3
CASSLVLQGPTDTQYF
TGTGCCAGCAGCTTAGTTCTACAGGGGCCAACAGATACGCAGTATTTT
>TRBV5-6|NA|TRBD1|16|TRBJ2-1
CASSLKGRGIDNEQFF
TGTGCCAGCAGCTTGAAAGGCAGGGGGATAGACAATGAGCAGTTCTTC
>TRBV7-2|NA|NA|15|TRBJ2-1
CASSLSSGSYNEQFF
TGTGCCAGCAGCTTAAGTAGCGGCTCCTACAATGAGCAGTTCTTC
>TRBV18|NA|NA|15|TRBJ1-5
CASSRQNSGNQPQHF
TGTGCCAGCTCACGACAGAACTCTGGCAATCAGCCCCAGCATTTT
>TRBV4-1|NA|NA|14|TRBJ1-2
CASSQGGRGHGYTF
TGCGCCAGCAGCCAAGGGGGCAGGGGCCATGGCTACACCTTC
>TRBV7-2|NA|NA|12|TRBJ1-2
CASSSPGGSGTF
TGTGCCAGCAGCTCCCCCGGGGGGTCGGGCACCTTC
>TRBV7-2|once|NA|15|TRBJ1-1
CASSFAELPRTEAFF
TGTGCCAGCAGCTTTGCGGAGCTTCCGAGGACTGAAGCTTTCTTT
>TRBV9|NA|TRBD2|17|TRBJ2-5
CASSVGLAGGLGETQYF
TGTGCCAGCAGCGTAGGGCTAGCGGGGGGGCTGGGGGAGACCCAGTACTTC
>TRBV4-2|NA|TRBD1|17|TRBJ2-5
CASSQDGETGSEETQYF
TGTGCCAGCAGCCAAGATGGGGAGACAGGGAGTGAGGAGACCCAGTACTTC
>TRBV7-9|NA|NA|12|TRBJ1-2
CSSSLGQGIYTF
TGTTCCAGCAGCTTAGGCCAGGGGATCTACACCTTC
>TRBV9|few|TRBD1|13|TRBJ1-1
CASSVDRVTEAFF
TGTGCCAGCAGCGTTGACAGGGTTACTGAAGCTTTCTTT
>TRBV14|NA|NA|13|TRBJ2-5
CASSLREQETQYF
TGTGCCAGCAGCCTACGGGAGCAAGAGACCCAGTACTTC
>TRBV4-3|NA|NA|16|TRBJ1-1
CASSQAAANMNTEAFF
TGCGCCAGCAGCCAAGCCGCGGCAAATATGAACACTGAAGCTTTCTTT
>TRBV5-1|NA|TRBD1|17|TRBJ1-6
CASSLDTGQGGGLPLHF
TGCGCCAGCAGCTTGGACACCGGCCAGGGGGGCGGGCTGCCCCTCCACTTT
>TRBV28|NA|NA|12|TRBJ2-7
CASSSAGTPLSF
TGTGCCAGCAGCTCTGCCGGGACACCTCTCTCGTTC
>TRBV10-3|NA|NA|13|TRBJ1-2
CAISPGQNYGYTF
TGTGCCATCAGTCCCGGACAGAACTATGGCTACACCTTC
>TRBV2|NA|NA|15|TRBJ1-5
CASNVNQGWNQPQHF
TGTGCCAGCAATGTGAACCAGGGGTGGAATCAGCCCCAGCATTTT
>TRBV14|NA|NA|13|TRBJ1-1
CASSPSSGTEAFF
TGTGCCAGCAGCCCCTCGTCGGGAACTGAAGCTTTCTTT
>TRBV30|NA|TRBD1|16|TRBJ1-2
CAWSSGQLLTNYGYTF
TGTGCCTGGAGTTCGGGACAGTTACTTACTAACTATGGCTACACCTTC